Below are 2 T cell receptor beta chains sequenced from a single sample in a study of blood T cell repertoires in COVID-19. Assay: immunoSEQ multiplex PCR; the TCRdb copy retains only in-frame clones and omits some. Here the sample spans roughly 210,000 clones, 88% being singletons. Sequencing was carried out using peripheral blood. These receptors came from a man aged 65-85 years with acute or convalescent COVID-19.

This sequence joins TRBV6-5 and TRBJ2-7; the match to TRBD1 covers 9 bases. The V segment lost 7 bases and the J segment 3 bases; nucleotides outside the gene matches: 7. The CDR3 has 14 residues. CDR1 is MNHEY, CDR2 SVGAGI, per germline. The CDR3 spells CASKTGTGYYEQYF. As DNA, the CDR3 is TGTGCCAGCAAAACCGGGACAGGGTACTACGAGCAGTACTTC.

The genes are TRBV21-1 and TRBJ1-1; the table assigns TRBD1, which was not confirmed against the DNA. TRBV21-1 is a pseudogene segment. This CDR3 region has 14 residues. The CDR3 sequence is CASSKVGTSTEAFF. The CDR3 DNA reads TGTGCCAGCAGCAAAGTTGGGACAAGCACTGAAGCTTTCTTT.